A single sample gave rise to the 2 T cell receptor beta chains below, sequenced in a study of PD-L1 blockade in urothelial cancer. The protocol was immunoSEQ multiplex PCR, while the TCRdb copy is restricted to in-frame clones and leaves out a portion. The data contain some 80,000 clones, 75% to 90% of them singletons. The material was PBMCs, obtained around atezolizumab (anti-PD-L1) treatment. These receptors all come from a woman aged 70 to 79 with urothelial cancer.

The gene calls are TRBV2 and TRBJ2-7; D possibly corresponds to TRBD1 (5 bases). The germline V gene has CDR1 SNHLY and CDR2 FYNNEI. The CDR3 loop spans 12 amino acids. V lost 6 bases and J lost 6, with 12 bases in between. The CDR3 region is CASRAGSFEQYF. The CDR3 DNA reads TGTGCCAGCAGGGCAGGGTCTTTCGAGCAGTACTTC.

This sequence joins TRBV9 and TRBJ2-3, with 8 bases that match TRBD2. V shed 7 bases, J shed 2 bases, and the junction held 12 bases outside the gene matches. Per the germline V gene, CDR1 is SGDLS and CDR2 is YYNGEE. There are 16 residues in the CDR3. CDR3 region: CASASASGGHTDTQYF. CDR3 DNA sequence: TGTGCCAGCGCCTCAGCGAGCGGGGGCCACACAGATACGCAGTATTTT. Full variable domain (remainder filled in from reference TRBV9 and TRBJ2-3): DSGVTQTPKHLITATGQRVTLRCSPRSGDLSVYWYQQSLDQGLQFLIQYYNGEERAKGNILERFSAQQFPDLHSELNLSSLELGDSALYFCASASASGGHTDTQYFGPGTRLTVL.